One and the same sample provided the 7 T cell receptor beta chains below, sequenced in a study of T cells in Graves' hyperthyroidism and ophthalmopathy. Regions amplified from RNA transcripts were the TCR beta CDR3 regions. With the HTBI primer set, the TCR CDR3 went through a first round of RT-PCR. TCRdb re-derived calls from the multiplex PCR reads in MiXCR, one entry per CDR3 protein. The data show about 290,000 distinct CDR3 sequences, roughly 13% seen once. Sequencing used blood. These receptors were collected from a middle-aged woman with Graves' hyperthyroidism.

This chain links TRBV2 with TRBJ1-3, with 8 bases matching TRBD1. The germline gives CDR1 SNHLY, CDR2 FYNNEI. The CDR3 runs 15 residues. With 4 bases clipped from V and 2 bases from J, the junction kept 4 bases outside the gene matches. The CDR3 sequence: CASSGEGQAGNTIYF. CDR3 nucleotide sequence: TGTGCCAGCAGTGGGGAGGGACAGGCTGGAAACACCATATATTTT.

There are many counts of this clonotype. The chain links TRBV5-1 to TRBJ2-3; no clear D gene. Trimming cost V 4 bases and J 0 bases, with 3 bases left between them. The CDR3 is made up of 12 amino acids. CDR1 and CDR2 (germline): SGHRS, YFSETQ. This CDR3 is CASSLSTDTQYF. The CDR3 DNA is TGCGCCAGCAGCCTGAGCACAGATACGCAGTATTTT.

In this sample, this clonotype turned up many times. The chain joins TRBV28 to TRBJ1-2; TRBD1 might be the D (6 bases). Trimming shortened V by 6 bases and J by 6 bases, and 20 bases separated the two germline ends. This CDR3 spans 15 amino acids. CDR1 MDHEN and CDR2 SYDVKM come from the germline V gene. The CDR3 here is CASSLTLQGINGYTF. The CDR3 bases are TGTGCCAGCAGCCTCACACTACAGGGCATTAATGGCTACACCTTC.

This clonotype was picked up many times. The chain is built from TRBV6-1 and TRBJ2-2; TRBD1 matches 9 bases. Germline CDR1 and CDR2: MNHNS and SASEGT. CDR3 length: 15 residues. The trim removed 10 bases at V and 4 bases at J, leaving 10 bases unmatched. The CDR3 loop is CATGVGQGTTGELFF. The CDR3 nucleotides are TGTGCCACAGGCGTCGGACAGGGGACCACCGGGGAGCTGTTTTTT.

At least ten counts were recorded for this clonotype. The CDR3 nucleotides read TGTGCCAGCAGCTCCCCATATGAAGAGACCCAGTACTTC. It specifies CASSSPYEETQYF. The gene calls are TRBV13 and TRBJ2-5; the D is unclear. The germline V gene encodes CDR1 PRHDT and CDR2 FYEKMQ (reference sequence). Trimming shortened V by 4 bases and J by 3 bases, and 9 bases separated the two germline ends. There are 13 residues in the CDR3.

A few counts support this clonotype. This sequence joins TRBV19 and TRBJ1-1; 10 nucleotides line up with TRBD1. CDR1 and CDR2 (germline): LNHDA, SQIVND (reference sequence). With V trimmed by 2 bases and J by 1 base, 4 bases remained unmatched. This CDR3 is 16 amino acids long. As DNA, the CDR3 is TGTGCCAGTAGTATATGGGACAGGGGTCCGAACACTGAAGCTTTCTTT. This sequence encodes CASSIWDRGPNTEAFF.

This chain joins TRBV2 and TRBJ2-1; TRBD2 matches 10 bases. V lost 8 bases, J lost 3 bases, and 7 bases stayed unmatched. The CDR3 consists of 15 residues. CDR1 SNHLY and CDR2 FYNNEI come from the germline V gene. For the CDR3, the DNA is TGTGCCAGCCTTCCCGGGACTAGCGTCTACAATGAGCAGTTCTTC. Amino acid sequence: CASLPGTSVYNEQFF.